This TCR beta chain was recorded in a study of blood T cells in healthy people across ages. Germline V gene lookup returns CDR1 SGHRS and CDR2 YFSETQ. The CDR3 has 13 residues. Study-wide findings and caveats: Significant beta diversity loss was already apparent by age roughly 38, declining roughly linearly. The unsorted PBMCs prevented any conclusive comparison of naive versus antigen-experienced cells.

The authors ran a second PCR of 7 to 11 cycles using a sample-barcoded 5' primer and a J-beta primer mix. With 12 random nucleotides, a template-switch adaptor tagged each individual cDNA molecule. TCRdb re-called the 5' RACE reads with MiXCR, one entry per CDR3 protein. The sample carries 1.6 million or so distinct CDR3 sequences, roughly a third recorded once. Healthy Russian Caucasian donors spanned ages roughly 6 to 100 years. This clonotype has just a few counts. Antigen: not known. Its ends do not fully match the called genes, so a read error is possible. The chain combines TRBV5-1 with TRBJ1-1, with D unclear. The source material was blood. The sequence was collected from a woman in her twenties or thirties in good health. The CDR3 sequence is CASSLVGSPEAFF. The CDR3 DNA reads as TGTGCCAGCAGCTTGGTGGGGTCCCCTGAAGCTTTCTTT.